These T cell receptor beta chains were read from a single sample in a study of cytomegalovirus exposure and HLA in healthy donors. Only in-frame clones appear in the TCRdb table, and some are missing; sequencing was by immunoSEQ multiplex PCR. The sample has 150,000 to 200,000 clones, 60% to 80% seen once. Sequencing was performed on PBMCs. Receptors originate from a middle-aged woman in good health and CMV-seropositive. Both conserved end residues are part of each CDR3. D genes are given only for firm matches. The size of a clone is reported for some rows only, either as once, few or many, or as a class for expanded clones.

j_call: TRBJ2-7
clone_size: NA
d_call: TRBD1
v_call: TRBV6-5
cdr3_nt: TGTGCCAGCAGTCGCACCGGGACAGGGGGGGACGAGCAGTACTTC
cdr3_aa: CASSRTGTGGDEQYF

j_call: TRBJ2-3
clone_size: few
d_call: NA
v_call: TRBV5-1
cdr3_nt: TGCGCCAGCAGCCCTCCCATTAGAGATACGCAGTATTTT
cdr3_aa: CASSPPIRDTQYF

j_call: TRBJ2-3
clone_size: NA
d_call: TRBD2
v_call: TRBV10-2
cdr3_nt: TGCGCCAGCAGGGGGACTAGCGATAGCACAGATACGCAGTATTTT
cdr3_aa: CASRGTSDSTDTQYF

j_call: TRBJ1-2
clone_size: few
d_call: NA
v_call: TRBV4-3
cdr3_nt: TGCGCCAGCAGCCGCGGGACGGAGTATGGCTACACCTTC
cdr3_aa: CASSRGTEYGYTF

j_call: TRBJ2-1
clone_size: NA
d_call: TRBD1
v_call: TRBV7-2
cdr3_nt: TGTGCCAGCAGCTTAGGCGGACAGGGGTCCCTCAATGAGCAGTTCTTC
cdr3_aa: CASSLGGQGSLNEQFF

j_call: TRBJ1-2
clone_size: NA
d_call: NA
v_call: TRBV4-3
cdr3_nt: TGCGCCAGCAGCCAAGAAAGGGGGACCACCTATAACTATGGCTACACCTTC
cdr3_aa: CASSQERGTTYNYGYTF

j_call: TRBJ1-1
clone_size: once
d_call: NA
v_call: TRBV18
cdr3_nt: TGTGCCAGCTCACCGGCGCAGGGTAACACTGAAGCTTTCTTT
cdr3_aa: CASSPAQGNTEAFF

j_call: TRBJ1-4
clone_size: NA
d_call: NA
v_call: TRBV28
cdr3_nt: TGTGCCAGCTCGGGACTCGGGGAAAAACTGTTTTTT
cdr3_aa: CASSGLGEKLFF

j_call: TRBJ1-2
clone_size: NA
d_call: NA
v_call: TRBV5-6
cdr3_nt: TGTGCCAGCAGCAGAAGAAGGGGTGCCTACTATGGCTACACCTTC
cdr3_aa: CASSRRRGAYYGYTF

j_call: TRBJ2-5
clone_size: NA
d_call: TRBD1
v_call: TRBV28
cdr3_nt: TGTGCCAGCAGTCCCCCGGGACAGGGGGCGATGGTGACCCAGTACTTC
cdr3_aa: CASSPPGQGAMVTQYF

j_call: TRBJ2-3
clone_size: few
d_call: TRBD2
v_call: TRBV19
cdr3_nt: TGTGCCAGTAGTACCTCTCGACTAGCGGGAGCGGATACGCAGTATTTT
cdr3_aa: CASSTSRLAGADTQYF

j_call: TRBJ2-2
clone_size: NA
d_call: TRBD2
v_call: TRBV6-1
cdr3_nt: TGTGCCAGCATTAGCGGGGACCGAGCCGGGGAGCTGTTTTTT
cdr3_aa: CASISGDRAGELFF

j_call: TRBJ2-1
clone_size: NA
d_call: TRBD2
v_call: TRBV7-3
cdr3_nt: TGTGCCAGCAGCTCAACCGGACTAGCGGAAGCCTACAATGAGCAGTTCTTC
cdr3_aa: CASSSTGLAEAYNEQFF